The 25 T cell receptor beta chains below were found in one sample sequenced in a study of vaccination and CD4 T cells after COVID-19. Their target antigens are unknown. Scientists ran DNA taken from cultured CD4+ T cells through the Oncomine TCR Beta short-read assay for sequencing. One entry per CDR3 protein, called by TCRdb with MiXCR from the PCR reads. The sample carries about 20,000 distinct CDR3 sequences, about 52% recorded once. Treatment meaning: approximately 9-day PBMC culture with coronavirus spike peptide pools or control peptides (ViraFEST assay). The source material was CD4+ T cells from blood, cultured in vitro. These receptors were taken from a human donor who had recovered from COVID-19.

The gene calls are TRBV27 and TRBJ2-7; no clear D. Germline V CDR1 and CDR2: MNHEY, SMNVEV (reference sequence). Trimming shortened V by 2 bases and J by 6 bases, and 17 bases separated the two germline ends. This CDR3 has 15 amino acids. The CDR3 reads CASSLRYRIGLEQYF. In DNA form, the CDR3 reads TGTGCCAGCAGTTTAAGGTATCGGATAGGTCTCGAGCAGTACTTC.

The J gene is TRBJ2-3, the V gene TRBV27, with TRBD1 as a possible D gene (6 bases). The germline gives CDR1 MNHEY, CDR2 SMNVEV (reference sequence). Trimming removed 4 bases from V and 3 bases from J, with 11 bases in between. This CDR3 contains 14 residues. The CDR3 region has the DNA TGTGCCAGCAGTTCAGGGGAGTTAACAGATACGCAGTATTTT. This codes for CASSSGELTDTQYF.

The J gene is TRBJ2-1, the V gene TRBV7-8, with D perhaps matching TRBD1 (7 bases). The germline V gene has CDR1 SGHVS and CDR2 FQNEAQ. This CDR3 is built from 15 residues. The V gene lost 5 bases and the J gene lost 7 bases, with 18 bases spanning the gap. As DNA, the CDR3 is TGTGCCAGCAGCGATCGATCAGGGGGGTGGAATGAGCAGTTCTTC. Translation: CASSDRSGGWNEQFF. Complete variable domain (other parts from reference TRBV7-8 and TRBJ2-1): GAGVSQSPRYKVAKRGQDVALRCDPISGHVSLFWYQQALGQGPEFLTYFQNEAQLDKSGLPSDRFFAERPEGSVSTLKIQRTQQEDSAVYLCASSDRSGGWNEQFFGPGTRLTVL.

This clonotype was recorded a few times. The DNA of the CDR3 is TGCAGTGCTAGAACCCCCAGGGGGGGGCTGGAGACCCAGTACTTC. This gives the protein CSARTPRGGLETQYF. V is TRBV20-1 and J is TRBJ2-5; D is possibly TRBD1 or TRBD2 (7 bases each). This CDR3 contains 15 residues. CDR1 is DFQATT, CDR2 SNEGSKA, per germline (reference sequence). The V gene lost 2 bases and the J gene lost 5 bases, with 18 bases spanning the gap.

This clonotype was seen more than once but under ten times. The rearrangement links TRBV2 to TRBJ1-6; maybe TRBD1 (6 bases). The CDR3 runs to 14 residues. Germline loops: CDR1 SNHLY, CDR2 FYNNEI. Trimming stripped 4 bases from V and 5 bases from J, with 9 bases between. Written as DNA, the CDR3 is TGTGCCAGCAGTGGAGGACAGAATAATTCACCCCTCCACTTT. It codes for CASSGGQNNSPLHF.

In this sample, this clonotype turned up once. The rearrangement joins TRBV20-1 to TRBJ2-3; D may be TRBD1 or TRBD2 (7 bases each). The CDR3 length is 16 residues. Germline loops: CDR1 DFQATT, CDR2 SNEGSKA (reference sequence). V was trimmed by 3 bases and J by 4 bases, leaving 20 bases between them. CDR3 sequence: CSASPGGRAAADTQYF. The CDR3 DNA is TGCAGTGCTAGCCCAGGGGGGAGGGCCGCGGCAGATACGCAGTATTTT.

The rearrangement uses TRBV20-1 and TRBJ2-7; D might be TRBD1 or TRBD2, each matching 5 bases. CDR1 is DFQATT and CDR2 is SNEGSKA in the germline V gene (reference sequence). The CDR3 is 15 amino acids. Deletions cut 6 bases from V and 7 bases from J, with 25 bases between. The CDR3 nucleotides are TGCAGTGCCTCAAATGCCGGGACCTTGAAAAAGGAGCAGTACTTC. As protein: CSASNAGTLKKEQYF.

The CDR3 bases are TGTGCCAGCAGCCGGGAGCGCACCACAGATACGCAGTATTTT. Amino acid sequence: CASSRERTTDTQYF. The chain has TRBV7-9 and TRBJ2-3, with a tentative D call TRBD2 (6 bases). V was trimmed by 5 bases and J by 2 bases, leaving 11 bases between them. Per the germline V gene, CDR1 is SEHNR and CDR2 is FQNEAQ (reference sequence). The CDR3 is made up of 14 amino acids. The full variable domain, rest sourced from reference TRBV7-9 and TRBJ2-3, is DTGVSQNPRHKITKRGQNVTFRCDPISEHNRLYWYRQTLGQGPEFLTYFQNEAQLEKSRLLSDRFSAERPKGSFSTLEIQRTEQGDSAMYLCASSRERTTDTQYFGPGTRLTVL.

This clonotype was seen only a few times. The rearrangement joins TRBV20-1 to TRBJ1-2, with TRBD1 as a possible D gene (6 bases). Per the germline V gene, CDR1 is DFQATT and CDR2 is SNEGSKA (reference sequence). The CDR3 loop spans 13 amino acids. V lost 6 bases and J lost 6, with 17 bases in between. In DNA form, the CDR3 reads TGCAGTGCCCCGACAGGATTGAGCCATGGCTACACCTTC. Translated: CSAPTGLSHGYTF.

This clonotype turned up a few times. The chain employs TRBV6-1 and TRBJ1-2, with 7 positions matching TRBD1. J lost 3 bases, V lost 6 bases, and 4 bases had no gene match. The CDR3 covers 13 residues. Germline CDR1 and CDR2: MNHNS and SASEGT. CDR3 nucleotide sequence: TGTGCCAGCAGCCTCGGACAGGACTATGGCTACACCTTC. Translating gives CASSLGQDYGYTF.

The rearrangement links TRBV20-1 to TRBJ2-7, with D maybe TRBD1 (7 bases). The CDR3 contains 12 residues. The germline CDR1 and CDR2 sequences are DFQATT and SNEGSKA (reference sequence). V lost 1 base and J 7 bases, leaving 11 bases between the germline ends. CDR3 amino acids: CSARVPGGEQYF. CDR3 nucleotides: TGCAGTGCTAGAGTACCAGGGGGGGAGCAGTACTTC.

The chain couples TRBV20-1 to TRBJ2-2; TRBD2 matches at 11 bases. Germline CDR1 DFQATT, CDR2 SNEGSKA (reference sequence). The CDR3 sequence is 14 residues long. V lost 6 bases to trimming and J lost 3 bases; unmatched junction nucleotides: 3. CDR3 DNA: TGCAGTGCGAGGGGACTAGCGGACACCGGGGAGCTGTTTTTT. It translates to CSARGLADTGELFF.

This rearrangement joins TRBV20-1 to TRBJ2-7, with no clear D. This CDR3 is 14 amino acids long. Looked up from germline, CDR1 is DFQATT and CDR2 is SNEGSKA (reference sequence). Trimming left V 3 bases short and J 0 bases short, with 12 bases between. This CDR3 reads CSARKQQSSYEQYF. CDR3 sequence (DNA): TGCAGTGCTAGGAAACAGCAGAGCTCCTACGAGCAGTACTTC.

The chain recombines TRBV12-5 with TRBJ1-5; maybe TRBD1 (6 bases). The V end lost 5 bases, the J end lost 9 bases, and 11 bases lay between the germline ends. Germline assignment: CDR1 LGHNT and CDR2 FRNRAP. The CDR3 consists of 12 residues. CDR3 amino acids: CASGPHRAPQHF. CDR3 DNA: TGTGCTAGTGGTCCCCACAGGGCGCCCCAGCATTTT.

The chain links TRBV20-1 to TRBJ2-7; TRBD2 agrees at 10 bases. The CDR3 has 18 residues. CDR1 and CDR2 from the germline V gene are DFQATT and SNEGSKA (reference sequence). The trim removed 4 bases at V and 2 bases at J, leaving 17 bases unmatched. CDR3 protein: CSATFTRTSGMNPYEQYF. CDR3 bases: TGCAGTGCTACCTTCACGAGGACTAGCGGCATGAACCCCTACGAGCAGTACTTC.

This clonotype was counted a few times. V gene TRBV7-2 combines with J gene TRBJ1-5, with D possibly being TRBD1 (6 bases). The CDR3 consists of 15 residues. V lost 1 base, J lost 5 bases, and 12 bases lay in between. Germline loops: CDR1 SGHTA, CDR2 FQGNSA. CDR3 coding DNA: TGTGCCAGCAGCTTAGACGGACAGTATCATCAGCCCCAGCATTTT. It yields the protein CASSLDGQYHQPQHF.

The chain carries TRBV7-9 and TRBJ1-4, with unresolved D. This CDR3 comprises 14 residues. V gave up 4 bases and J gave up 3 bases, with 9 bases separating them. Germline CDR1 reads SEHNR; CDR2 reads FQNEAQ (reference sequence). CDR3 sequence: CASSSSEPNEKLFF. The CDR3 DNA follows: TGTGCCAGCAGCTCCTCAGAGCCTAATGAAAAACTGTTTTTT. The full variable domain, completed using reference TRBV7-9 and TRBJ1-4, is DTGVSQNPRHKITKRGQNVTFRCDPISEHNRLYWYRQTLGQGPEFLTYFQNEAQLEKSRLLSDRFSAERPKGSFSTLEIQRTEQGDSAMYLCASSSSEPNEKLFFGSGTQLSVL.

This chain uses TRBV6-5 with TRBJ1-2; 12 bases are a match to TRBD1. Per germline, CDR1 MNHEY and CDR2 SVGAGI. The J segment lost 5 bases and the V segment lost 3 bases, leaving 7 bases of the junction unmatched. CDR3 length equals 16 residues. CDR3 coding DNA: TGTGCCAGCAGTTATACCGGGACAGGGGGCCGGTATGGCTACACCTTC. This codes for CASSYTGTGGRYGYTF.

The genes are TRBV7-9 and TRBJ2-1; no clear D. Germline values: CDR1 SEHNR, CDR2 FQNEAQ (reference sequence). V was cut by 4 bases and J by 5 bases, with 6 bases left in between. The CDR3 covers 12 residues. DNA of the CDR3: TGTGCCAGCAGCTGGGCGGACAATGAGCAGTTCTTC. Protein sequence: CASSWADNEQFF.

CDR3 residues: CASRRLAGGGEQYF. CDR3 nucleotides: TGTGCCAGCAGGAGACTAGCGGGAGGGGGCGAGCAGTACTTC. The chain joins TRBV6-2 or TRBV6-3 to TRBJ2-1, with 14 bases lining up with TRBD2. The DNA matches TRBJ2-7 better at its end, which makes the J call doubtful. The V gene's germline CDR1 is MNHEY and CDR2 SVGEGT. The CDR3 loop spans 14 amino acids.

The chain has TRBV4-2 and TRBJ2-2; D remains ambiguous. Germline values: CDR1 LGHNA, CDR2 YNFKEQ. Trimming pared 0 bases from V and 1 base from J, leaving 15 bases between. CDR3 length equals 18 residues. CDR3: CASSQDPALSWNTGELFF. In DNA form, the CDR3 reads TGTGCCAGCAGCCAAGATCCCGCTTTAAGTTGGAACACCGGGGAGCTGTTTTTT.

CDR3 sequence (DNA): TGCAGTGCTAGACAGGCTAGCGGGGGGAACACCGGGGAGCTGTTTTTT. Protein: CSARQASGGNTGELFF. The rearrangement links TRBV20-1 to TRBJ2-2; 10 nucleotides align to TRBD2. Germline V gene lookup returns CDR1 DFQATT and CDR2 SNEGSKA (reference sequence). The CDR3 runs 16 residues. With 2 bases clipped from V and 1 base from J, the junction kept 4 bases outside the gene matches.

The chain joins TRBV20-1 to TRBJ1-2, with a possible D match to TRBD1 (6 bases). The ends were cut back, 6 bases at V and 7 bases at J, with 15 bases in the middle. CDR1 and CDR2 (germline): DFQATT, SNEGSKA (reference sequence). The CDR3 has 12 residues. The CDR3 loop is CSAPRGAGGYTF. As DNA, the CDR3 is TGCAGTGCCCCCCGGGGGGCGGGTGGCTACACCTTC.

This clonotype was counted a single time. The chain couples TRBV5-6 to TRBJ2-1; 9 nucleotides agree with TRBD1. CDR1 is SGHDT and CDR2 is YYEEEE in the germline V gene. Trimming at V came to 4 bases and at J to 4 bases, leaving 6 bases not matched to a gene. This CDR3 comprises 15 residues. CDR3 sequence: CASSERDRAYNEQFF. The DNA of the CDR3 is TGTGCCAGCAGCGAGCGGGACAGGGCTTACAATGAGCAGTTCTTC.

With regard to this clonotype: The junction departs from the called germline gene at one end, perhaps through a read error. The rearrangement uses TRBV27 and TRBJ2-2; D is possibly TRBD2 (6 bases). CDR1 is MNHEY, CDR2 SMNVEV, per germline (reference sequence). This CDR3 has 15 residues. DNA of the CDR3: TGTGCCAGCAGTCGGGGGTCCATTAACACCGGGGAGCCGTTTTTT. Residues: CASSRGSINTGEPFF.